Each of the 10 T cell receptor beta chains below was sequenced from the same sample in a study of vaccination and CD4 T cells after COVID-19. At the Johns Hopkins FTIC core, DNA taken from cultured CD4+ T cells was sequenced by way of the Oncomine TCR Beta short-read assay. TCRdb reprocessed the PCR reads with MiXCR, giving one entry per CDR3 protein. The sample includes roughly 17,000 distinct CDR3 sequences, 23% of them seen just once. Treatment meaning: approximately 9-day PBMC culture with coronavirus spike peptide pools or control peptides (ViraFEST assay). These receptors' targets are unknown. Sequenced: cultured CD4+ T cells from blood. These receptors all come from a human donor with COVID-19.

This clonotype qualifies as medium-sized. The V call is TRBV6-1, the J call TRBJ1-5; D may be TRBD1 (5 bases). The CDR3 has 14 amino acids. Trimming left V 8 bases short and J 2 bases short, with 13 bases between. In germline, CDR1 is MNHNS, CDR2 SASEGT. CDR3 coding DNA: TGTGCCAGCGGGGTCGTGGGGGGCAATCAGCCCCAGCATTTT. This codes for CASGVVGGNQPQHF.

The rearrangement joins TRBV7-3 to TRBJ2-3; D ambiguous. This CDR3 is built from 13 residues. Germline V CDR1 and CDR2: SGHTA, FQGTGA. Between the trimmed V and J ends, which lost 6 bases and 1 base, there was a span of 8 bases. DNA for the CDR3: TGTGCCAGCAGAAGGAACCGCACAGATACGCAGTATTTT. Residues: CASRRNRTDTQYF. The full variable domain, in which reference TRBV7-3 and TRBJ2-3 provide the parts outside the CDR3, is GAGVSQTPSNKVTEKGKYVELRCDPISGHTALYWYRQSLGQGPEFLIYFQGTGAADDSGLPNDRFFAVRPEGSVSTLKIQRTERGDSAVYLCASRRNRTDTQYFGPGTRLTVL.

This clonotype was seen a handful of times. At one end the junction does not follow the germline gene, possibly because of a read error. The V and J genes are TRBV19 and TRBJ2-1; D possibly corresponds to TRBD1 (5 bases). Germline CDR1 LNHDA, CDR2 SQIVND (reference sequence). This CDR3 is 15 amino acids long. CDR3 DNA: TGTGCCAGTAGTATAGTGGGGCCCGCTGGGGCCGCTCGGATCTTC. Amino acids: CASSIVGPAGAARIF.

V is TRBV4-3 and J is TRBJ2-3, with a tentative D call TRBD2 (6 bases). CDR1 and CDR2 from the germline V gene are LGHNA and YSLEER. Trimming removed 6 bases from V and 4 bases from J, with 17 bases in between. CDR3 length: 15 residues. CDR3 sequence reads: CASSPAGSGADTQYF. The CDR3 DNA is TGCGCCAGCAGTCCCGCCGGGAGCGGAGCAGATACGCAGTATTTT.

The J gene is TRBJ2-3, the V gene TRBV11-2; 7 bases fit TRBD2. The CDR3 totals 17 residues. CDR1 is SGHAT, CDR2 FQNNGV, per germline. V was clipped by 4 bases and J by 1 base; unmatched bases: 11. In DNA, the CDR3 is TGTGCCAGCAGCTCGTCACAACGGGGGGTTGGCACAGATACGCAGTATTTT. Encoded protein: CASSSSQRGVGTDTQYF.

The chain couples TRBV27 to TRBJ2-5, with D hard to call. The germline V gene has CDR1 MNHEY and CDR2 SMNVEV (reference sequence). The V gene lost 5 bases and the J gene lost 1 base, with 14 bases spanning the gap. The CDR3 is made up of 15 amino acids. The CDR3 sequence: CASSPGLVGQETQYF. For the CDR3, the DNA is TGTGCCAGCAGTCCAGGTTTGGTGGGCCAAGAGACCCAGTACTTC.

The chain combines TRBV5-1 with TRBJ2-5, with 11 positions matching TRBD2. J lost 1 base, V lost 0 bases, and 2 bases had no gene match. This CDR3 region has 16 residues. Germline CDR1 SGHRS, CDR2 YFSETQ. CDR3 DNA: TGCGCCAGCAGCTTGGACCTAGCGGGGGGCCAAGAGACCCAGTACTTC. It is translated as CASSLDLAGGQETQYF.

This clonotype is categorized as medium-sized. The V gene is TRBV5-1, the J gene TRBJ2-2; D is unclear. Germline V CDR1 and CDR2: SGHRS, YFSETQ. Trimming stripped 4 bases from V and 1 base from J, with 2 bases between. The CDR3 extends over 12 amino acids. The CDR3 DNA is TGCGCCAGCAGCCTGAACACCGGGGAGCTGTTTTTT. It yields the protein CASSLNTGELFF.

This clonotype has a handful of counts. This rearrangement joins TRBV20-1 to TRBJ2-7; D might be TRBD1 or TRBD2, each matching 5 bases. Deletions cut 6 bases from V and 7 bases from J, with 22 bases between. CDR1 is DFQATT and CDR2 is SNEGSKA in the germline V gene (reference sequence). The CDR3 covers 14 residues. The chain's CDR3 is CSARLGAHEGEQYF. DNA for the CDR3: TGCAGTGCCCGGTTAGGGGCTCACGAGGGGGAGCAGTACTTC.

This clonotype was observed a few times. CDR3 DNA sequence: TGTGCCAGCAGCTTTCTTCGGGGGGGCCGAATGGATACGCAGTATTTT. It yields the protein CASSFLRGGRMDTQYF. The J gene is TRBJ2-3, the V gene TRBV7-9, with 8 bases fitting TRBD2. V was pared by 3 bases and J by 6 bases, with 11 bases of the junction left unmatched. The CDR3 covers 16 residues. Germline V gene data show CDR1 as SEHNR and CDR2 as FQNEAQ (reference sequence). Filled out from reference TRBV7-9 and TRBJ2-3, the complete variable domain reads DTGVSQNPRHKITKRGQNVTFRCDPISEHNRLYWYRQTLGQGPEFLTYFQNEAQLEKSRLLSDRFSAERPKGSFSTLEIQRTEQGDSAMYLCASSFLRGGRMDTQYFGPGTRLTVL.